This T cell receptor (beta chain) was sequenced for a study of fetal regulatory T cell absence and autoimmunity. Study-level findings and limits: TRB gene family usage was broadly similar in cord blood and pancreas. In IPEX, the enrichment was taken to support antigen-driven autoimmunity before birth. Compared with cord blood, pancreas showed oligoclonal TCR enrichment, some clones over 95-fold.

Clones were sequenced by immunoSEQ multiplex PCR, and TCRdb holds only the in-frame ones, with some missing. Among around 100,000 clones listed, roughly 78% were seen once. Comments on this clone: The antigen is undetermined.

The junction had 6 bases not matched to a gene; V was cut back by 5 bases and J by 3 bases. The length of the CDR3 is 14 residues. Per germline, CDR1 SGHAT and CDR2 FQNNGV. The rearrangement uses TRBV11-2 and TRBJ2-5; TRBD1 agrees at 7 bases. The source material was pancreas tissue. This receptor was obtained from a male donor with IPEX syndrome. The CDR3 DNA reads TGTGCCAGCAGCCCGGACAGGATGGAAGAGACCCAGTACTTC. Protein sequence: CASSPDRMEETQYF. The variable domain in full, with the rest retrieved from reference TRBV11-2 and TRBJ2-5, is EAGVAQSPRYKIIEKRQSVAFWCNPISGHATLYWYQQILGQGPKLLIQFQNNGVVDDSQLPKDRFSAERLKGVDSTLKIQPAKLEDSAVYLCASSPDRMEETQYFGPGTRLLVL.